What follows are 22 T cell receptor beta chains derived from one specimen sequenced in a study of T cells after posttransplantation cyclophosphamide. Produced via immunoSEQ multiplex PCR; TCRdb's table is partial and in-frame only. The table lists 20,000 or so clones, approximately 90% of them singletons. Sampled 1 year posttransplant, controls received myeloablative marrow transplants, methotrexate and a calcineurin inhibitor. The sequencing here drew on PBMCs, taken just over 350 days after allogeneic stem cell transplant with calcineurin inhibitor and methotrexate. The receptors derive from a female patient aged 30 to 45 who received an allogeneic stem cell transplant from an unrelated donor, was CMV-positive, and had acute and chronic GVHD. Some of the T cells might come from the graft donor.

In DNA, the CDR3 is TGTGCCAGCAGTTACCCACAGGGGGCGCGAACTGAAGCTTTCTTT. As protein: CASSYPQGARTEAFF. The chain has TRBV6-6 and TRBJ1-1, with 9 bases matching TRBD1. The germline gives CDR1 MNHNY, CDR2 SVGAGI (reference sequence). J was trimmed by 5 bases and V by 2 bases; bases with no gene match: 6. This CDR3 has 15 residues.

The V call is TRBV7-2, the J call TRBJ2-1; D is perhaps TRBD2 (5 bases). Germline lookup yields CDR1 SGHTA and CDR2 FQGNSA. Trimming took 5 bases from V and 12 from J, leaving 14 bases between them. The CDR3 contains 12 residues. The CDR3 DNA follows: TGTGCCAGCAGCAATTATATGGAGGCGCAGTTCTTC. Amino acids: CASSNYMEAQFF.

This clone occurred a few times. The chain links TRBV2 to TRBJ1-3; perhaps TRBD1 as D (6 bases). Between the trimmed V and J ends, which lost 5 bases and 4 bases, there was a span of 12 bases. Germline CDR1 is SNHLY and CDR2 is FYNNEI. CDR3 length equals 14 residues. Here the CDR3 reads CASSQTGIGNTIYF. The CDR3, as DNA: TGTGCCAGCAGTCAAACAGGGATCGGAAACACCATATATTTT. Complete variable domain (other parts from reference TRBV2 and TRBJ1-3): EPEVTQTPSHQVTQMGQEVILRCVPISNHLYFYWYRQILGQKVEFLVSFYNNEISEKSEIFDDQFSVERPDGSNFTLKIRSTKLEDSAMYFCASSQTGIGNTIYFGEGSWLTVV.

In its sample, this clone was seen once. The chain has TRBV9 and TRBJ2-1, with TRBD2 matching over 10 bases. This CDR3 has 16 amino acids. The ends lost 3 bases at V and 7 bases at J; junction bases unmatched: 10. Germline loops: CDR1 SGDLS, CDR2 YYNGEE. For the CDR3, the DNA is TGTGCCAGCAGCGCGGACGGGAGCGGGAGGGGGAATGAGCAGTTCTTC. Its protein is CASSADGSGRGNEQFF.

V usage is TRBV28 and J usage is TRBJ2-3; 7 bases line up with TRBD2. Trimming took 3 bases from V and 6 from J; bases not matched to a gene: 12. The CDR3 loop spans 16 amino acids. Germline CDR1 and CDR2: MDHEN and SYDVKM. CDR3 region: CASSFPSGRPGDTQYF. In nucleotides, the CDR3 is TGTGCCAGCAGTTTCCCTAGCGGCCGCCCCGGGGATACGCAGTATTTT.

CDR3 region: CASSIRDRGPWEQYF. In DNA, the CDR3 is TGTGCCAGCAGCATCCGGGACAGGGGACCTTGGGAGCAGTACTTC. This rearrangement joins TRBV7-9 to TRBJ2-7; 10 bases line up with TRBD1. The CDR3 consists of 15 residues. The germline CDR1 and CDR2 sequences are SEHNR and FQNEAQ (reference sequence). V shed 5 bases, J shed 7 bases, and the junction held 11 bases outside the gene matches.

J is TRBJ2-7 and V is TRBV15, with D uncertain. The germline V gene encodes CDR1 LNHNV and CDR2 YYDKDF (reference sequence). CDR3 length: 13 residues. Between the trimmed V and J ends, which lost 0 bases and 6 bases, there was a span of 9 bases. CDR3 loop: CATSRDSESEQYF. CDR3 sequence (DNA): TGTGCCACCAGCAGAGATTCCGAGAGCGAGCAGTACTTC.

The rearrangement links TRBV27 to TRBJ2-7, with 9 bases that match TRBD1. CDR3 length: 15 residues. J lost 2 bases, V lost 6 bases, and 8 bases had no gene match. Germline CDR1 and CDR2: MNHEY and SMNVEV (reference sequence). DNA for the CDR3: TGTGCCAGCAGCATAGCCGGGACAGGGCCCTACGAGCAGTACGTC. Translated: CASSIAGTGPYEQYV.

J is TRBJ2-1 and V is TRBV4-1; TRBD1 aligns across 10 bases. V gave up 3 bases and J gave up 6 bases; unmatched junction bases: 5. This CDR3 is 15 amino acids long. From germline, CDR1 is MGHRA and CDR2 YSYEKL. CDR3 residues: CASSHHRTGGNEQFF. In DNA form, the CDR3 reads TGCGCCAGCAGCCATCACCGGACAGGGGGCAATGAGCAGTTCTTC.

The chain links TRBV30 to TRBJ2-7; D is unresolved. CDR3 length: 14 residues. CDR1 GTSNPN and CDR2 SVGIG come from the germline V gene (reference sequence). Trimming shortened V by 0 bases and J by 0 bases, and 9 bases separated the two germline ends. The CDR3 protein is CAWSVGVSSYEQYF. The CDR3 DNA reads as TGTGCCTGGAGTGTTGGAGTAAGCTCCTACGAGCAGTACTTC. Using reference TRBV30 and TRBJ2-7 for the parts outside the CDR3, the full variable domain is SQTIHQWPATLVQPVGSPLSLECTVEGTSNPNLYWYRQAAGRGLQLLFYSVGIGQISSEVPQNLSASRPQDRQFILSSKKLLLSDSGFYLCAWSVGVSSYEQYFGPGTRLTVT.

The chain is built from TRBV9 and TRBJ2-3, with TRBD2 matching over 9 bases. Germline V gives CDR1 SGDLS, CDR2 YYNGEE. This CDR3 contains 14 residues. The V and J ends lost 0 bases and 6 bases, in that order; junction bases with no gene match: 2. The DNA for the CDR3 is TGTGCCAGCAGCGTAGAAGCGGGAGGCGATACGCAGTATTTT. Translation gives CASSVEAGGDTQYF.

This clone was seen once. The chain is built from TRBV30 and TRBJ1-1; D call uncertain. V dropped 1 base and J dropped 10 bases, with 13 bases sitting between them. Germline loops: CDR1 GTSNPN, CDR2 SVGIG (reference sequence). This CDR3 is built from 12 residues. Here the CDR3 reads CAWSALSVGAFF. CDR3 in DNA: TGTGCCTGGAGTGCATTAAGTGTCGGAGCTTTCTTT.

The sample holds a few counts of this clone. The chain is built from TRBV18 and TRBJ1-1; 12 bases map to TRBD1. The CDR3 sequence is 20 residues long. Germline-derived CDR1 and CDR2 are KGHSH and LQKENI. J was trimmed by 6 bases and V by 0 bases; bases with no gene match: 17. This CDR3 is CASSPPPTARDRGRKAEAFF. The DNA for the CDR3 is TGTGCCAGCTCACCACCACCGACGGCGCGGGACAGGGGGCGTAAGGCTGAAGCTTTCTTT.

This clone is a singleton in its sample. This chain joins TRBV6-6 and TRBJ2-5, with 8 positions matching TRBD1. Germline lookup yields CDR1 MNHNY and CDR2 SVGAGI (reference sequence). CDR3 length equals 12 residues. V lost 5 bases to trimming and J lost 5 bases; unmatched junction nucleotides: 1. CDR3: CASSQGAETQYF. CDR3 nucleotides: TGTGCCAGCAGTCAGGGGGCCGAGACCCAGTACTTC.

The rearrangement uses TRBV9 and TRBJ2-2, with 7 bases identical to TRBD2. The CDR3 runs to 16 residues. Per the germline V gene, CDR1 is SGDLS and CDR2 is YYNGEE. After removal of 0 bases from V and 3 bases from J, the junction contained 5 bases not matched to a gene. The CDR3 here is CASSVAGSGYTGELFF. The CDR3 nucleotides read TGTGCCAGCAGCGTAGCTGGTAGCGGGTACACCGGGGAGCTGTTTTTT. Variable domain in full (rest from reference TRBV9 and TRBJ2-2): DSGVTQTPKHLITATGQRVTLRCSPRSGDLSVYWYQQSLDQGLQFLIQYYNGEERAKGNILERFSAQQFPDLHSELNLSSLELGDSALYFCASSVAGSGYTGELFFGEGSRLTVL.

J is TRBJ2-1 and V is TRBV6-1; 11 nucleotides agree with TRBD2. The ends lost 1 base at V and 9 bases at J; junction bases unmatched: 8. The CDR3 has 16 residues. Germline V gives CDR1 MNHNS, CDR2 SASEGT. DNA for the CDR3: TGTGCCAGCAGTGAAGGAACTAGCGGGAGTGGATCTGAGCAGTTCTTC. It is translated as CASSEGTSGSGSEQFF.

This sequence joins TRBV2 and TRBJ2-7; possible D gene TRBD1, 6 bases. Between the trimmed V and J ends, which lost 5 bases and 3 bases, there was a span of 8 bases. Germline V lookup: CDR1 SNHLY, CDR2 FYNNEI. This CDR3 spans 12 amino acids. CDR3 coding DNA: TGTGCCAGCAGTATACAGGGCTACGAGCAGTACTTC. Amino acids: CASSIQGYEQYF.

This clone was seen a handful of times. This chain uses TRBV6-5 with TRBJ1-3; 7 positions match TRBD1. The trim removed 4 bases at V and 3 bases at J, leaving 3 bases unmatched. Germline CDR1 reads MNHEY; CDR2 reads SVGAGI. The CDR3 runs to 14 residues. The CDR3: CASSSDRLGNTIYF. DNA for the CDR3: TGTGCCAGCAGTTCGGACAGGCTTGGAAACACCATATATTTT.

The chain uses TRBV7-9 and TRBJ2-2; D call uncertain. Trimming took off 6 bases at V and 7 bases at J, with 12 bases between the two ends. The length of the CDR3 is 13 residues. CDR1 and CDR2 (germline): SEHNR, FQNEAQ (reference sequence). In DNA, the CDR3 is TGTGCCAGCAGTTCGGGTGTTCTCGGGGAGCTGTTTTTT. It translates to CASSSGVLGELFF.

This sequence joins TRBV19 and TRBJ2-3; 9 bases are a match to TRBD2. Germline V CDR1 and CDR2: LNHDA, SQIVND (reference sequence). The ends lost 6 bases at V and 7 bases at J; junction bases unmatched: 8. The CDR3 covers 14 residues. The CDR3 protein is CASRLAGVRNTQYF. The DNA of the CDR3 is TGTGCCAGTAGATTAGCGGGAGTTCGGAATACGCAGTATTTT.

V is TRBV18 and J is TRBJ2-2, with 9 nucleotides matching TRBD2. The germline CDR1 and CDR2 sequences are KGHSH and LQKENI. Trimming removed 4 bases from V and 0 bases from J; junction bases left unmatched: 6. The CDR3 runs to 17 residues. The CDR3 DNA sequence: TGTGCCAGCTCACGGGGCAGCGGGAGGACGAACACCGGGGAGCTGTTTTTT. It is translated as CASSRGSGRTNTGELFF.

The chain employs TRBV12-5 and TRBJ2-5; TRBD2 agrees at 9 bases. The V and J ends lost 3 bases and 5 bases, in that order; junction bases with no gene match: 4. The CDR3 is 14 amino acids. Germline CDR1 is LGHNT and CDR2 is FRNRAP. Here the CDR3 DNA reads TGTGCTAGTGGTTTAGGAAGCGGGAGGGAGACCCAGTACTTC. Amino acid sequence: CASGLGSGRETQYF.